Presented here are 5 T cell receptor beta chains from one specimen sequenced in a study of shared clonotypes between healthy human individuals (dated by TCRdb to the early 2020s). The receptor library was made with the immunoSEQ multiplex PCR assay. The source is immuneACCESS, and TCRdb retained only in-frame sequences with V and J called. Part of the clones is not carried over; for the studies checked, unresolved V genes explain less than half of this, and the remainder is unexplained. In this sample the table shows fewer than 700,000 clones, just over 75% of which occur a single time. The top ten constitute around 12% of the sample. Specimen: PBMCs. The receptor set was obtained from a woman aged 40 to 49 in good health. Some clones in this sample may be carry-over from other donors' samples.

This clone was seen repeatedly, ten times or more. CDR3 nucleotide sequence: TGTGCCAGCAGCCCTAAGACTAGCAGGGGCACAGATACGCAGTATTTT. This codes for CASSPKTSRGTDTQYF. V gene TRBV7-9 combines with J gene TRBJ2-3; TRBD2 aligns across 7 bases. The CDR3 is 16 residues long. Germline values: CDR1 SEHNR, CDR2 FQNEAQ (reference sequence). The trim removed 5 bases at V and 1 base at J, leaving 9 bases unmatched.

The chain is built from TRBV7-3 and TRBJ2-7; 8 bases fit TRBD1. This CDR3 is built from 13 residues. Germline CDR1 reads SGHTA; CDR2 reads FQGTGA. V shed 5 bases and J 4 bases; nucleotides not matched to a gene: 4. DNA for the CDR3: TGTGCCAGCAGCCGGGACAGGTCTTACGAGCAGTACTTC. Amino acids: CASSRDRSYEQYF.

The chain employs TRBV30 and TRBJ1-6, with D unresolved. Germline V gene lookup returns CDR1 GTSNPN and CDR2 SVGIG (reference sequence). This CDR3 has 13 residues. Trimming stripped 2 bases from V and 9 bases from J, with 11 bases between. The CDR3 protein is CAWSNLRSSPLHF. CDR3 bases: TGTGCCTGGAGTAACCTACGGTCTTCACCCCTCCACTTT.

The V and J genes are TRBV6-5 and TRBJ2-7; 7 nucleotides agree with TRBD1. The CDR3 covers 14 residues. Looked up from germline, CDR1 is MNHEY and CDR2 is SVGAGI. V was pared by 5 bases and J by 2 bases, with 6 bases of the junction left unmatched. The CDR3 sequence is CASSPLDRAYEQYF. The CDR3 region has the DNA TGTGCCAGCAGTCCGCTCGACAGGGCCTACGAGCAGTACTTC.

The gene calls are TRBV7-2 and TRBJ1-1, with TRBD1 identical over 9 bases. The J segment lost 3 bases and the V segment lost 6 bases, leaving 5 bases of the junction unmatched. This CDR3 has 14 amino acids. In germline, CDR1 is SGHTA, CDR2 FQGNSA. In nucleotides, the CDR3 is TGTGCCAGCAGACTTACAGGGGGCTACACTGAAGCTTTCTTT. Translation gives CASRLTGGYTEAFF. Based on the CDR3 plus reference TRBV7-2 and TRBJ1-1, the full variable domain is GAGVSQSPSNKVTEKGKDVELRCDPISGHTALYWYRQSLGQGLEFLIYFQGNSAPDKSGLPSDRFSAERTGGSVSTLTIQRTQQEDSAVYLCASRLTGGYTEAFFGQGTRLTVV.